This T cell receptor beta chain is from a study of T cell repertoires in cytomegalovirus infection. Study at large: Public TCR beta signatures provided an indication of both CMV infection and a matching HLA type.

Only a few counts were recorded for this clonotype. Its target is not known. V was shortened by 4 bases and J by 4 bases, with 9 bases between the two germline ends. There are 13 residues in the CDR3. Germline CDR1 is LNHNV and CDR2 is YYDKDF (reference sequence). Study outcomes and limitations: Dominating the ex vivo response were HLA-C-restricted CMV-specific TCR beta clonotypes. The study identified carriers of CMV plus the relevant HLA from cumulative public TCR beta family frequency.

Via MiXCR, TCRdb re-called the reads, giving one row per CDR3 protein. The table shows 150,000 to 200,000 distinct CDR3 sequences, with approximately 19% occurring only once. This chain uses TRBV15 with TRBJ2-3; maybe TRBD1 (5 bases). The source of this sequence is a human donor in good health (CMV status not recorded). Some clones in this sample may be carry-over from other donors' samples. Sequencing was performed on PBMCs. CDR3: CATSKIGADTQYF. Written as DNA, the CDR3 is TGTGCCACCAGCAAGATAGGGGCAGATACGCAGTATTTT. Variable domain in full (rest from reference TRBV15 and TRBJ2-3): DAMVIQNPRYQVTQFGKPVTLSCSQTLNHNVMYWYQQKSSQAPKLLFHYYDKDFNNEADTPDNFQSRRPNTSFCFLDIRSPGLGDTAMYLCATSKIGADTQYFGPGTRLTVL.